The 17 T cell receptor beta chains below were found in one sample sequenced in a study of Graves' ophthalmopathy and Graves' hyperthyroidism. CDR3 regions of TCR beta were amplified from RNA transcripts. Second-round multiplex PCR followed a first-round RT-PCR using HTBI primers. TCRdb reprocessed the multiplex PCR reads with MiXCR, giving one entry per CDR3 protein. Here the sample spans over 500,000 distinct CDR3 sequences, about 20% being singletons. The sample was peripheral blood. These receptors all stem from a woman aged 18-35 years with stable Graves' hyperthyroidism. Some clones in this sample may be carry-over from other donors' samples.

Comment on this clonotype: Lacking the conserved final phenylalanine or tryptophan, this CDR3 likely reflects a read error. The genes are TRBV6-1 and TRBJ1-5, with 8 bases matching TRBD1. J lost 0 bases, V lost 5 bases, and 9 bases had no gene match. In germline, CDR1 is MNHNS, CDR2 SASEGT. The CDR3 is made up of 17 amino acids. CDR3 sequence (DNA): TGTGCCAGCAGTCCCAGCGGACAGGGCGGTAGCAATCAGCCCCAGCATTCT. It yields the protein CASSPSGQGGSNQPQHS.

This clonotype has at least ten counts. The CDR3 region has the DNA TGTGCCAGCAGTGGCCAGGGACAGGGCACTGAAGCTTTCTTT. This translates into CASSGQGQGTEAFF. This chain joins TRBV6-1 and TRBJ1-1, with 9 bases matching TRBD1. V dropped 4 bases and J dropped 4; count of bases not matched to a gene: 4. The germline gives CDR1 MNHNS, CDR2 SASEGT. The CDR3 loop spans 14 amino acids.

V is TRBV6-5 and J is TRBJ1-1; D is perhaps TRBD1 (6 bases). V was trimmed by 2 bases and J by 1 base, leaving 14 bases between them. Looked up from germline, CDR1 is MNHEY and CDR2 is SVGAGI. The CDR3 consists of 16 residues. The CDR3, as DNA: TGTGCCAGCAGTTACCGGGCAGGGGCCCAGAACACTGAAGCTTTCTTT. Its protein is CASSYRAGAQNTEAFF.

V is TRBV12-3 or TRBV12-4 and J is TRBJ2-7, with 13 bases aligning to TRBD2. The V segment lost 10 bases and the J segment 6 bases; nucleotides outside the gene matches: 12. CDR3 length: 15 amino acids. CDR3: CANRHGGTSGIEQYF. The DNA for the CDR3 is TGTGCCAACAGACACGGGGGGACTAGCGGGATCGAGCAGTACTTC.

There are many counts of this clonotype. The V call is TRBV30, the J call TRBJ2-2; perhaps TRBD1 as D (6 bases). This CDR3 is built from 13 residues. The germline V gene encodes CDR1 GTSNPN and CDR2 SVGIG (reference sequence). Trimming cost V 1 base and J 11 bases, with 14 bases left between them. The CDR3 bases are TGTGCCTGGAGTGATACAGGGTTCGGAGAGCTGTTTTTT. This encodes CAWSDTGFGELFF.

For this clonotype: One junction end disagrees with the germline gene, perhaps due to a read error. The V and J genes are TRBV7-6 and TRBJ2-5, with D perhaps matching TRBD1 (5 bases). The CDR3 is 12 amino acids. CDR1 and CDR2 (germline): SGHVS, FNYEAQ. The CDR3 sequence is CASSRGQETQDF. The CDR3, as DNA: TGTGCCAGCAGCCGTGGACAAGAGACCCAGGACTTC.

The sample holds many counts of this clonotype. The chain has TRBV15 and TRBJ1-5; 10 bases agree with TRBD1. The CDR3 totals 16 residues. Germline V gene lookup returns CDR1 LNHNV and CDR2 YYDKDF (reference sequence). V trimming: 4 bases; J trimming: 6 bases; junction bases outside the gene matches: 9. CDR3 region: CATSMRQGALGQPQHF. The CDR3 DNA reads TGTGCCACCAGCATGAGACAGGGGGCATTGGGTCAGCCCCAGCATTTT. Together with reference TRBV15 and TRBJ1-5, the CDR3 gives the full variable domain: DAMVIQNPRYQVTQFGKPVTLSCSQTLNHNVMYWYQQKSSQAPKLLFHYYDKDFNNEADTPDNFQSRRPNTSFCFLDIRSPGLGDTAMYLCATSMRQGALGQPQHFGDGTRLSIL.

CDR3: CAWRVRGPYRQYGYTF. CDR3 DNA: TGTGCCTGGAGAGTCAGGGGCCCCTACCGTCAGTACGGCTACACCTTC. V gene TRBV30 combines with J gene TRBJ1-2; TRBD1 might be the D (6 bases). Between the trimmed V and J ends, which lost 3 bases and 8 bases, there was a span of 25 bases. Germline lookup yields CDR1 GTSNPN and CDR2 SVGIG (reference sequence). The CDR3 sequence is 16 residues long.

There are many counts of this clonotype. This CDR3 reads CASSRNSPLHF. CDR3 DNA sequence: TGTGCCAGCAGTCGTAATTCACCCCTCCACTTT. The V call is TRBV12-3 or TRBV12-4, the J call TRBJ1-6; no definite D call. The V and J ends lost 5 bases and 6 bases respectively, with 2 bases between them. The CDR3 extends over 11 amino acids.

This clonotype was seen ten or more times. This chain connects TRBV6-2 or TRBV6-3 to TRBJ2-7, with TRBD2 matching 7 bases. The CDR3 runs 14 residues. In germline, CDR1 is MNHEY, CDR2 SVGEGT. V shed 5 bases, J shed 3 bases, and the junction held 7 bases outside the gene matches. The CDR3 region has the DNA TGTGCCAGCAGTCCGCTAGCGGAGAGCTACGAGCAGTACTTC. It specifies CASSPLAESYEQYF.

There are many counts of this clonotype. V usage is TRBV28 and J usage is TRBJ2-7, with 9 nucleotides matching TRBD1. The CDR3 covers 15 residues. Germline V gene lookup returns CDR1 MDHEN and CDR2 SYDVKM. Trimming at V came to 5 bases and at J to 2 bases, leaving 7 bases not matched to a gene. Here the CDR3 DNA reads TGTGCCAGCAGTAAACCGGGACAGGGAACCTACGAGCAGTACTTC. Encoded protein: CASSKPGQGTYEQYF. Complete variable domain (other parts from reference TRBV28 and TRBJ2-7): DVKVTQSSRYLVKRTGEKVFLECVQDMDHENMFWYRQDPGLGLRLIYFSYDVKMKEKGDIPEGYSVSREKKERFSLILESASTNQTSMYLCASSKPGQGTYEQYFGPGTRLTVT.

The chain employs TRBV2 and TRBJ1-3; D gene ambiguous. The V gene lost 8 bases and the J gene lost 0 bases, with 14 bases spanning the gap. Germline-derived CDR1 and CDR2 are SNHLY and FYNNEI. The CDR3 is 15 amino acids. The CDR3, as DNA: TGTGCCAGCTTTGGGCTGGGTCCCTCTGGAAACACCATATATTTT. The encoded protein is CASFGLGPSGNTIYF.

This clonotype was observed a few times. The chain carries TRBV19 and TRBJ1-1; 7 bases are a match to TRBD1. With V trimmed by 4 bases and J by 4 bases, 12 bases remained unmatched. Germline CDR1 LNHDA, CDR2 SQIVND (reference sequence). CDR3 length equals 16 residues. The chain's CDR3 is CASSNPTGQLITEAFF. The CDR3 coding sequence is TGTGCCAGTAGTAATCCTACGGGACAGCTAATCACTGAAGCTTTCTTT.

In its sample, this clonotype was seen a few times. CDR3 in DNA: TGTGCCAGCAGCACCGGAGGACGGATTAACTATGGCTACACCTTC. This codes for CASSTGGRINYGYTF. The chain has TRBV9 and TRBJ1-2; D uncertain. Germline assignment: CDR1 SGDLS and CDR2 YYNGEE. V shed 4 bases and J shed 1 base, with 14 bases lying between them. The CDR3 consists of 15 residues.

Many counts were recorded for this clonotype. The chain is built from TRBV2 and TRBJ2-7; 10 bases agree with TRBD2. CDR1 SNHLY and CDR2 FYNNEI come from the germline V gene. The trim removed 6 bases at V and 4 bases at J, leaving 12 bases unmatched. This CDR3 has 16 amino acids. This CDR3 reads CASSQGASGSGYEQYF. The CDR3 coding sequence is TGTGCCAGCAGCCAGGGGGCTAGCGGGAGTGGATACGAGCAGTACTTC.

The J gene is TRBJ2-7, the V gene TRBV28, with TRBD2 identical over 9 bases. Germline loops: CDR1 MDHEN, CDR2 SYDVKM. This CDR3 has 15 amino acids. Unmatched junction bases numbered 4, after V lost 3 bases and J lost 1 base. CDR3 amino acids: CASSFSSGVSYEQYF. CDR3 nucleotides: TGTGCCAGCAGTTTTTCTAGCGGGGTATCCTACGAGCAGTACTTC.

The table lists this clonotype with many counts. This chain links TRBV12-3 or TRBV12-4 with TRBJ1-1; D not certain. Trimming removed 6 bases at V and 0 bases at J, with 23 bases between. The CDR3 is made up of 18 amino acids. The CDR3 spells CASSRRYTRFRMNTEAFF. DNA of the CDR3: TGTGCCAGCAGCAGGAGGTACACTAGATTCAGGATGAACACTGAAGCTTTCTTT.